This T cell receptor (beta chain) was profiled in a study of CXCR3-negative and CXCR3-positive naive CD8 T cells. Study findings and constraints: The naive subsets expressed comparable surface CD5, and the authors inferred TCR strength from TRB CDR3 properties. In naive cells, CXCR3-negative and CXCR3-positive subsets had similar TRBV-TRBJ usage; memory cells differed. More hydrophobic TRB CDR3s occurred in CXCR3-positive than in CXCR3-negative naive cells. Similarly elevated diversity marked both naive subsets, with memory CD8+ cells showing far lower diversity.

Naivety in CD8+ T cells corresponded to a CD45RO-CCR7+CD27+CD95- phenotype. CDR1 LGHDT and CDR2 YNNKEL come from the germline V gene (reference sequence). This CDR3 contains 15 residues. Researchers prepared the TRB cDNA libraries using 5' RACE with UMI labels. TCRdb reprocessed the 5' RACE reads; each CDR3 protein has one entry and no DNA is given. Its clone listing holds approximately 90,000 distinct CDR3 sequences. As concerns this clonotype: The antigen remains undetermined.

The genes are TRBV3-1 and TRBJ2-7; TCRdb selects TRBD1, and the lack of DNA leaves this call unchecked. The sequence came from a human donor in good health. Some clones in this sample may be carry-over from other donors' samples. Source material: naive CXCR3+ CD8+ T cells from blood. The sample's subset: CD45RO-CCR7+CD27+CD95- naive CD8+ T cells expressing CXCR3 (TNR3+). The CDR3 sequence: CASSQDPGTAYEQYF.